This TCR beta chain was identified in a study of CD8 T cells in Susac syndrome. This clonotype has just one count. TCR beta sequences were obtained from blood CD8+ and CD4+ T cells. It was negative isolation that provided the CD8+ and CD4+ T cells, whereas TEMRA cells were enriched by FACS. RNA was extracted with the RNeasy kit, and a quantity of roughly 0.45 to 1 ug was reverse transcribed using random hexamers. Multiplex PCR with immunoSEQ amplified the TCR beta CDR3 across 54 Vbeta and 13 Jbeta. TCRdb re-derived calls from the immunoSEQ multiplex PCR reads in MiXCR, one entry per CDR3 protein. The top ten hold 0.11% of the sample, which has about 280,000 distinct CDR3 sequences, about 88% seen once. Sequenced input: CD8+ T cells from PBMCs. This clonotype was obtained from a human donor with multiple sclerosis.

The CDR3 sequence: CASSPSPSGRVDEQFF. The DNA of the CDR3 is TGTGCCAGCAGTCCAAGTCCTAGCGGGAGGGTTGATGAGCAGTTCTTC. This sequence joins TRBV27 and TRBJ2-1, with 12 bases fitting TRBD2. J gave up 8 bases and V 5 bases, and 10 bases lay outside the gene matches. This CDR3 is built from 16 residues. CDR1 is MNHEY, CDR2 SMNVEV, per germline (reference sequence).